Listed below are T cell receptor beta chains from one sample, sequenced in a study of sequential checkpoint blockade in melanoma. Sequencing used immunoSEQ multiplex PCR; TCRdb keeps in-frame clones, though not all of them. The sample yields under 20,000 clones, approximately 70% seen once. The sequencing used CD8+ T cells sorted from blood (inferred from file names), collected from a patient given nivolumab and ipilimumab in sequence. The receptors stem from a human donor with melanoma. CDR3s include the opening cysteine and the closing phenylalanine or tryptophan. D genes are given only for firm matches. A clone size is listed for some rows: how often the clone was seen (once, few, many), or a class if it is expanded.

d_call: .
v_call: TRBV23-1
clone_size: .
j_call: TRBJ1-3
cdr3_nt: TGCGCCAGCAGTCAATCGGAGACAGACTCTGGAAACACCATATATTTT
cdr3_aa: CASSQSETDSGNTIYF

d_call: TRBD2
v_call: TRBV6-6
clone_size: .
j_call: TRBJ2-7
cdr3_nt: TGTGCCAGCACCTATTGGACTAGCGGGAGATCTTACGAGCAGTACTTC
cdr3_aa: CASTYWTSGRSYEQYF

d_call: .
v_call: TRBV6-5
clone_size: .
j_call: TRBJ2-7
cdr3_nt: TGTGCCAGCAGTACCTCGGGCGGGCCCTATTACGAGCAGTACTTC
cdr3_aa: CASSTSGGPYYEQYF

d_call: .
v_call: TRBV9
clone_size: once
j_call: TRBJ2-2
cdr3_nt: TGTGCCAGCAGCGGCGGGGCCCTACTGCCCGGGGAGCTGTTTTTT
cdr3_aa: CASSGGALLPGELFF

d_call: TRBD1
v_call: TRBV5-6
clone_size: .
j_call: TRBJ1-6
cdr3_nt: TGTGCCAGCAGCGATCCGGGACAGAACAATTCACCCCTCCACTTT
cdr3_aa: CASSDPGQNNSPLHF

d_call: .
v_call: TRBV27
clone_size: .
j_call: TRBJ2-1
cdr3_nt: TGTGCCAGCAGTCCCCTCTTGAGGCCCTTTGAAAATGAGCAGTTCTTC
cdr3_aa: CASSPLLRPFENEQFF

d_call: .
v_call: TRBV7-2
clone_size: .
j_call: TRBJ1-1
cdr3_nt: TGTGCCAGCAGCTTAGGGGGAGGGGGCACTGAAGCTTTCTTT
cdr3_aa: CASSLGGGGTEAFF

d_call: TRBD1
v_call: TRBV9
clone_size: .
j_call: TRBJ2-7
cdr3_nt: TGTGCCAGCAGCGTAGGGACAGGGTCCGAGCAGTACTTC
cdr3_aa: CASSVGTGSEQYF

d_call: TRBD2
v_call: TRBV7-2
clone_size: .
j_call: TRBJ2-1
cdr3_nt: TGTGCCAGCAGCCCCGGGGGGACTAGCGGGAGGGGTGAGTTCTTC
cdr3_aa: CASSPGGTSGRGEFF

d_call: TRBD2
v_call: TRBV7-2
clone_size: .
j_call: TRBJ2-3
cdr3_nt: TGTGCCAGCAGCTCATCTAGCGGGAGGGGCGATACGCAGTATTTT
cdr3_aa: CASSSSSGRGDTQYF

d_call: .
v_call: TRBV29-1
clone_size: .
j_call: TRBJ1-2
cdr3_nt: TGCAGCGTTGTTTCCAGGGCTGGTGGCTACACCTTC
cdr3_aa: CSVVSRAGGYTF

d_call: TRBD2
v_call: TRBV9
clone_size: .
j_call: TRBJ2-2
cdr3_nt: TGTGCCAGCAGCGTAGCCCTAGCGGGGGCGAACACCGGGGAGCTGTTTTTT
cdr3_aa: CASSVALAGANTGELFF

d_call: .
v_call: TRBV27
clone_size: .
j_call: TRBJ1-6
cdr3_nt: TGTGCCAGCAGTTTAACCGAGGGACTGTCTAATTCACCCCTCCACTTT
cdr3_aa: CASSLTEGLSNSPLHF

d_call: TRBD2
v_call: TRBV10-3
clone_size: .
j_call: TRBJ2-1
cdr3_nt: TGTGCCATCAGTGATAGCGGGGGGGAGCAGTTCTTC
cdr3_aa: CAISDSGGEQFF

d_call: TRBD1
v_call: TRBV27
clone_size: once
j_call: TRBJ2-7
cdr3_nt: TGTGCCAGCAGTTTATCGAAGGGACAGGCCTACTACGAGCAGTACTTC
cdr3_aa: CASSLSKGQAYYEQYF

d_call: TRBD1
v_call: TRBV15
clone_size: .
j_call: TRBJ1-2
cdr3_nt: TGTGCCACCAGGGGTTTTGGACAGGGCAATTATGGCTACACCTTC
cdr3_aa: CATRGFGQGNYGYTF

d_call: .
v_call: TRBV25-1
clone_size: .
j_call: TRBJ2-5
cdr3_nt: TGTGCCAGCAGTGGTGAGCGGTGGTACCAAGAGACCCAGTACTTC
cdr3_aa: CASSGERWYQETQYF

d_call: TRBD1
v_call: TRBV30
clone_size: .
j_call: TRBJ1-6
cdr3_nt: TGTGCCTGGAGTGCTCGGGACAGTAGGGGGATTGAACCCCTCCACTTT
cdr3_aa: CAWSARDSRGIEPLHF

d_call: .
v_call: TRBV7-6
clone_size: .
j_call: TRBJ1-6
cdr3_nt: TGTGCCAGCAGCTTAGGACAGGATATCGCACCCCTCCACTTT
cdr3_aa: CASSLGQDIAPLHF

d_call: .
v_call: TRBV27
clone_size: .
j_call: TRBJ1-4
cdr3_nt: TGTGCCAGCAGTCACTCTAAGGGAGGTGAAAAACTGTTTTTT
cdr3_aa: CASSHSKGGEKLFF

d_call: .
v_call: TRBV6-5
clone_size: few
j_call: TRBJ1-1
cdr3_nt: TGTGCCAGCAGTTTAAGGCTGAAGAGGCAGGGCACTGAAGCTTTCTTT
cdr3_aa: CASSLRLKRQGTEAFF

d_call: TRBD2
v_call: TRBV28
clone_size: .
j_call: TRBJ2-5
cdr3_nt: TGTGCCAGCACCGGACTAGGGCGGGAGGTAGAGACCCAGTACTTC
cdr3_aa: CASTGLGREVETQYF

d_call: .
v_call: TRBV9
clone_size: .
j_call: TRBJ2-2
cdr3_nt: TGTGCCAGCAGCGCCGAACAGGGCGCCGGGGAGCTGTTTTTT
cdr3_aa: CASSAEQGAGELFF

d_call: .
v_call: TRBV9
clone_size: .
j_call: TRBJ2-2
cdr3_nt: TGTGCCAGCAGCGTAGACGGAGGGAGGGAGCTGTTTTTT
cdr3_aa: CASSVDGGRELFF

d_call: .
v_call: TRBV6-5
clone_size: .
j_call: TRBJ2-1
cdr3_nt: TGTGCCAGCAGTTACTCCGCAGACAATGAGCAGTTCTTC
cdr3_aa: CASSYSADNEQFF

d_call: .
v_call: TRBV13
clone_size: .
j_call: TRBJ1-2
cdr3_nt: TGTGCCAGCAGCTTAGAGGGCGTGGAGGGCTATGGCTACACCTTC
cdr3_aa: CASSLEGVEGYGYTF